This T cell receptor (beta chain) was sequenced for a study of blood T cells in healthy people across ages. The length of the CDR3 is 13 residues. Trimming took 0 bases from V and 7 from J, leaving 10 bases between them. The germline V gene has CDR1 LGHDT and CDR2 YNNKEL (reference sequence). Study-level results: Observed TCR beta diversity per million T cells went down as age went up. This fall followed a roughly linear course with age. There was no known CMV status for donors, so expanded clonotype changes were possibly confounded.

This clonotype showed up just a few times. Its antigen is currently unknown. Primers used in a second PCR of roughly 6 to 11 cycles were a sample-barcoded 5' primer and a J-beta primer mix. TCRdb reprocessed the 5' RACE reads with MiXCR, giving one entry per CDR3 protein. The sample carries approximately 2,000,000 distinct CDR3 sequences, approximately 40% recorded once. Samples had at least 7 million PBMCs isolated from them. Sample: blood. This TCR derives from a human donor in good health. V and J are TRBV3-1 and TRBJ2-7; D uncertain. The CDR3 sequence: CASSQDWSEEQYF. The CDR3 DNA sequence: TGTGCCAGCAGCCAAGACTGGTCGGAAGAGCAGTACTTC.